Below are 4 T cell receptor beta chains sequenced from a single sample in a study of cytomegalovirus exposure and HLA in healthy donors. Amplification used 60 Vbeta primers and 13 Jbeta primers. TCRdb's copy holds only in-frame clones and misses some; the assay was immunoSEQ multiplex PCR. Of 210,000 or so clones in the sample, 76% were seen once. Source material: PBMCs. The receptors here all came from a man aged 18 to 29 in good health and CMV-seronegative.

The genes are TRBV5-1 and TRBJ2-7; no reliable D call. Trimming took off 2 bases at V and 1 base at J, with 7 bases between the two ends. CDR1 and CDR2 (germline): SGHRS, YFSETQ. This CDR3 is built from 13 residues. The CDR3 nucleotides read TGCGCCAGCAGCTTCGAACTTTCCTACGAGCAGTACTTC. This sequence encodes CASSFELSYEQYF.

The rearrangement joins TRBV27 to TRBJ1-4, with D perhaps TRBD1 (5 bases). With 3 bases removed from V and 0 bases from J, the gap between germline ends came to 14 bases. This CDR3 comprises 17 residues. The germline V gene encodes CDR1 MNHEY and CDR2 SMNVEV (reference sequence). The CDR3 DNA sequence: TGTGCCAGCAGTTTTTCTCCGGAAGGGGCAACTAATGAAAAACTGTTTTTT. Protein product: CASSFSPEGATNEKLFF.

The rearrangement joins TRBV2 to TRBJ2-2, with 7 bases aligning to TRBD1. The CDR3 runs 14 residues. CDR1 and CDR2 (germline): SNHLY, FYNNEI. J gave up 7 bases and V 3 bases, and 5 bases lay outside the gene matches. CDR3 in DNA: TGTGCCAGCAGTGAGATACAGGGGATCGGGGAGCTGTTTTTT. This encodes CASSEIQGIGELFF.

V and J are TRBV19 and TRBJ2-1; 13 positions agree with TRBD2. V was clipped by 3 bases and J by 8 bases; unmatched bases: 7. There are 16 residues in the CDR3. Per the germline V gene, CDR1 is LNHDA and CDR2 is SQIVND (reference sequence). The CDR3 DNA reads as TGTGCCAGTAGTATGTTTAGGACTAGCGGGAGTCATGAGCAGTTCTTC. Translated: CASSMFRTSGSHEQFF. The full variable domain, rest sourced from reference TRBV19 and TRBJ2-1, is DGGITQSPKYLFRKEGQNVTLSCEQNLNHDAMYWYRQDPGQGLRLIYYSQIVNDFQKGDIAEGYSVSREKKESFPLTVTSAQKNPTAFYLCASSMFRTSGSHEQFFGPGTRLTVL.